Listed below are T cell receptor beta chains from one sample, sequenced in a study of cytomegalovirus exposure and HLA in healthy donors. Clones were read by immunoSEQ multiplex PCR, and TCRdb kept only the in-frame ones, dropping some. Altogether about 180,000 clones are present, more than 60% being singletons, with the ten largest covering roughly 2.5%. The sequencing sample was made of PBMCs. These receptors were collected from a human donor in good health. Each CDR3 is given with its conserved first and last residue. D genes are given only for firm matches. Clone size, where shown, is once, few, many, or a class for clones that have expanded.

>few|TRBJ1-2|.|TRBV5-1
CASSLGQESYGYTF
TGCGCCAGCAGCTTGGGACAGGAATCCTATGGCTACACCTTC
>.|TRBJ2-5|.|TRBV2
CASSQGDYQETQYF
TGTGCCAGCAGCCAGGGGGACTACCAAGAGACCCAGTACTTC
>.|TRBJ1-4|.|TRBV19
CASSTDYRVINEKLFF
TGTGCCAGTAGTACCGACTACAGGGTAATTAATGAAAAACTGTTTTTT
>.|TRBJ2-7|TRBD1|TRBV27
CASTAGDSSYEQYF
TGTGCCAGCACCGCCGGGGACAGCTCCTACGAGCAGTACTTC
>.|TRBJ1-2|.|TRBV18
CASSPLRTLPTGGYTF
TGTGCCAGCTCACCACTCAGAACCTTACCCACAGGGGGCTACACCTTC
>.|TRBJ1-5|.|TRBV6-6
CASSPRWGNQPQHF
TGTGCCAGCAGTCCCAGGTGGGGCAATCAGCCCCAGCATTTT
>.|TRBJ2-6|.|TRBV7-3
CASSLNWRASGANVLTF
TGTGCCAGCAGCTTAAACTGGCGGGCCTCTGGGGCCAACGTCCTGACTTTC
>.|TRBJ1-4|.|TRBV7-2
CASSPQGREKLFF
TGTGCCAGCAGCCCCCAGGGTCGAGAAAAACTGTTTTTT
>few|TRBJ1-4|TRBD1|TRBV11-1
CASSKTGGDLKKEKLFF
TGTGCCAGCAGCAAAACAGGGGGCGACCTTAAGAAGGAAAAACTGTTTTTT
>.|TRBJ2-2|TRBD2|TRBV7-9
CASSRQLAGANTGELFF
TGTGCCAGCAGCCGCCAACTAGCGGGGGCCAACACCGGGGAGCTGTTTTTT
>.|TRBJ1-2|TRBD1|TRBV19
CASSPLPAGGPYGYTF
TGTGCCAGTAGTCCCCTGCCGGCAGGGGGCCCCTATGGCTACACCTTC
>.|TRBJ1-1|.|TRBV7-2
CASSFQGFDTEAFF
TGTGCCAGCAGCTTCCAGGGGTTCGACACTGAAGCTTTCTTT
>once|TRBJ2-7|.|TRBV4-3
CASSSNGGRGSGEQYF
TGCGCCAGCAGCTCAAACGGGGGGCGCGGTTCGGGCGAGCAGTACTTC
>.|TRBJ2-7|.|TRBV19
CASSMARGTYEQYF
TGTGCCAGTAGTATGGCAAGGGGTACCTACGAGCAGTACTTC
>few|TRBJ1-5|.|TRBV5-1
CASAKGGDQPQHF
TGCGCCAGCGCGAAGGGAGGGGATCAGCCCCAGCATTTT
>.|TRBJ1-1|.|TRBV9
CASSVASRGANTEAFF
TGTGCCAGCAGCGTAGCTAGTAGGGGCGCAAACACTGAAGCTTTCTTT
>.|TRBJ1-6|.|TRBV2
CASSPRLPLHF
TGTGCCAGCAGTCCGAGATTGCCCCTCCACTTT
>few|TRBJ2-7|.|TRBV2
CASILTGSRYEQYF
TGTGCCAGCATACTTACAGGGAGTAGGTACGAGCAGTACTTC
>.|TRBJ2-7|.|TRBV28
CASSLVQTYEQYF
TGTGCCAGCAGTTTAGTACAGACCTACGAGCAGTACTTC
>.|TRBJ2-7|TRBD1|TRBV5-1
CASAGQGTYEQYF
TGCGCCAGCGCGGGACAGGGGACCTACGAGCAGTACTTC
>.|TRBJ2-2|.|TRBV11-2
CASSWGSDTGELFF
TGTGCCAGCTCCTGGGGTAGCGACACCGGGGAGCTGTTTTTT
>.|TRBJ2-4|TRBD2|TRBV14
CASSPPGGTKNIQYF
TGTGCCAGCAGCCCCCCCGGGGGGACCAAAAACATTCAGTACTTC
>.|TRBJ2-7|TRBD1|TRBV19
CASSIGTGAYEQYF
TGTGCCAGTAGTATTGGGACAGGAGCCTACGAGCAGTACTTC
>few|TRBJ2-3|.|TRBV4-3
CASSQDLRVDTQYF
TGCGCCAGCAGCCAGGACCTCAGGGTGGATACGCAGTATTTT
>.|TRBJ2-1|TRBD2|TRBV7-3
CASSLRGGIGEQFF
TGTGCCAGCAGCTTACGCGGGGGAATCGGTGAGCAGTTCTTC
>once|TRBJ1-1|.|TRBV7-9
CASSLGSSFGAEAFF
TGTGCCAGCAGCCTCGGGAGCAGCTTTGGGGCTGAAGCTTTCTTT
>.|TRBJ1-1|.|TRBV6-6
CASSQARMNTEAFF
TGTGCCAGCAGTCAGGCCCGTATGAACACTGAAGCTTTCTTT
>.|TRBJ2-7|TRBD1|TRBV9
CASSVEGQGLNEQYF
TGTGCCAGCAGCGTAGAGGGACAGGGTCTGAACGAGCAGTACTTC
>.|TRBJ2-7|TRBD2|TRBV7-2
CASSLEGLAGRYF
TGTGCCAGCAGCTTGGAGGGCCTAGCGGGGAGATACTTC
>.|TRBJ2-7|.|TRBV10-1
CARMIERSSYEQYF
TGCGCCAGGATGATAGAGAGGAGCTCCTACGAGCAGTACTTC
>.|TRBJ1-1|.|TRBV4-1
CASSPREGDTEAFF
TGCGCCAGCAGCCCACGTGAGGGGGACACTGAAGCTTTCTTT
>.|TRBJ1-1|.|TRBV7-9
CASSPDSNTEAFF
TGTGCCAGCAGCCCAGACAGTAACACTGAAGCTTTCTTT
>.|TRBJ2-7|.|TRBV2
CASRQGSLYEQYF
TGTGCCAGCAGACAGGGCTCCCTTTATGAGCAGTACTTC
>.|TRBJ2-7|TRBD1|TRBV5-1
CASSLSGQPSNGQYF
TGCGCCAGCAGCTTGTCGGGACAGCCATCGAACGGGCAGTACTTC
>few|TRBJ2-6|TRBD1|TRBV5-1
CASSPGTAYLSGANVLTF
TGCGCCAGCAGCCCAGGGACAGCTTACCTCTCTGGGGCCAACGTCCTGACTTTC
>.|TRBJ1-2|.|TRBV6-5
CASSRGGAVNYGYTF
TGTGCCAGCAGTCGGGGGGGGGCGGTTAACTATGGCTACACCTTC
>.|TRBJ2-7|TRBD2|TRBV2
CASSEELAGAEEQYF
TGTGCCAGCAGTGAGGAACTAGCGGGGGCGGAGGAGCAGTACTTC
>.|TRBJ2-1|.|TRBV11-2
CASSLRGDSSYNEQFF
TGTGCCAGCAGCTTACGCGGGGATAGCTCCTACAATGAGCAGTTCTTC
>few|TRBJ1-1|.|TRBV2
CASSVMNTEAFF
TGTGCCAGTTCTGTTATGAACACTGAAGCTTTCTTT
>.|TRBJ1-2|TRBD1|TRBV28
CASLDRADYGYTF
TGTGCCAGCCTCGACAGGGCAGACTATGGCTACACCTTC
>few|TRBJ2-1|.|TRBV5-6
CASSLDGGASYNEQFF
TGTGCCAGCAGCCTGGATGGGGGGGCTTCCTACAATGAGCAGTTCTTC
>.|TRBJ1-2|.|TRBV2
CASSELEGRSGYTF
TGTGCCAGCAGTGAACTCGAGGGTCGGAGTGGCTACACCTTC
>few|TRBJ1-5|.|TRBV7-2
CASSPLAGSNQPQHF
TGTGCCAGCAGCCCCTTGGCAGGGAGCAATCAGCCCCAGCATTTT
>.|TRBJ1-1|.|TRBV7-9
CASTSRGHTEAFF
TGTGCCAGCACCTCGCGGGGGCACACTGAAGCTTTCTTT
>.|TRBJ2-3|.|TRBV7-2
CASSPYRVDTQYF
TGTGCCAGCAGCCCGTACAGGGTGGATACGCAGTATTTT
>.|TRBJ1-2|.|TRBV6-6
CASSQVAYGYTF
TGTGCCAGCAGCCAGGTCGCCTATGGCTACACCTTC
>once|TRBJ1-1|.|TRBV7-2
CASSFSRLNTEAFF
TGTGCCAGCAGCTTCTCCAGGCTGAACACTGAAGCTTTCTTT
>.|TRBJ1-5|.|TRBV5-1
CASSEGVVGQPQHF
TGCGCCAGCAGCGAGGGGGTAGTAGGTCAGCCCCAGCATTTT
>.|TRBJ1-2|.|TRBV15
CATSTNSGRGDGYTF
TGTGCCACCAGCACCAATTCGGGCAGGGGTGATGGCTACACCTTC
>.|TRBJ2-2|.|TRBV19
CASNPNSLRRQAAGVTGELFF
TGTGCCAGTAACCCGAATAGTTTGAGACGACAGGCCGCGGGAGTCACCGGGGAGCTGTTTTTT
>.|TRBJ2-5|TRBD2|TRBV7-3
CASSGTSRETQYF
TGTGCCAGCAGCGGGACTAGTCGCGAGACCCAGTACTTC
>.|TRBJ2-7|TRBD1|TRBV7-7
CASSSGQAGYEQYF
TGTGCTAGCAGCTCCGGACAGGCCGGCTACGAGCAGTACTTC
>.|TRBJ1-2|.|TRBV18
CASSWTGDYGYTF
TGTGCCAGCTCATGGACGGGGGACTATGGCTACACCTTC